Listed here is a single T cell receptor beta chain. Only in-frame clones appear in the TCRdb table, and some are missing; sequencing was by immunoSEQ multiplex PCR. The sample yields around 310,000 clones, roughly 90% seen once. The sample originates from a study of Ad26.COV2.S vaccination and SARS-CoV-2 variants. The ends were cut back, 0 bases at V and 10 bases at J, with 16 bases in the middle. CDR3 length: 14 amino acids. Germline loops: CDR1 SGHNT, CDR2 YYREEE (reference sequence). Regarding treatment: around 19 received Ad26.COV2.S at low or high dose, single or two shots; about 5 received placebo; per-sample allocation not given. Specimen acquisition occurred on day 63 following the initial vaccine or placebo injection.

This chain connects TRBV5-4 to TRBJ1-1; TRBD1 is a possible D gene (5 bases). The receptor's source is a person aged 18-65 years who received the Ad26.COV2.S COVID-19 vaccine or a placebo. The sequenced sample was peripheral blood, obtained in a trial of Ad26.COV2.S vaccine versus placebo. This CDR3 is CASSLGGRGDGAFF. Here the CDR3 DNA reads TGTGCCAGCAGCTTGGGAGGGCGGGGGGATGGAGCTTTCTTT. The full variable domain, in which reference TRBV5-4 and TRBJ1-1 provide the parts outside the CDR3, is ETGVTQSPTHLIKTRGQQVTLRCSSQSGHNTVSWYQQALGQGPQFIFQYYREEENGRGNFPPRFSGLQFPNYSSELNVNALELDDSALYLCASSLGGRGDGAFFGQGTRLTVV.